This T cell receptor (beta chain) was identified during a study of early stage breast cancer tumors. Study-wide points: Enriched TCRB sequences shared across patients were mostly commonly generated sequences.

Blood replicates held 0.5 ug DNA, tumor or normal breast roughly 1.5 ug, two each. Repertoires were generated with immunoSEQ multiplex PCR, while TCRdb's copy carries only in-frame clones and drops some. This table holds some 48,000 clones, roughly 83% found once. A word on this clone: Its specificity is unknown.

The source is a person aged 50-59 years with breast cancer. Input material: blood.

The CDR3, as DNA: TGCGCCAGCAACCGGGGAGACTCTGGAAACACCATATATTTT. It is translated as CASNRGDSGNTIYF. The chain has TRBV5-1 and TRBJ1-3; the D is unclear. The CDR3 contains 14 residues. From germline, CDR1 is SGHRS and CDR2 YFSETQ. Trimming took off 6 bases at V and 0 bases at J, with 10 bases between the two ends.